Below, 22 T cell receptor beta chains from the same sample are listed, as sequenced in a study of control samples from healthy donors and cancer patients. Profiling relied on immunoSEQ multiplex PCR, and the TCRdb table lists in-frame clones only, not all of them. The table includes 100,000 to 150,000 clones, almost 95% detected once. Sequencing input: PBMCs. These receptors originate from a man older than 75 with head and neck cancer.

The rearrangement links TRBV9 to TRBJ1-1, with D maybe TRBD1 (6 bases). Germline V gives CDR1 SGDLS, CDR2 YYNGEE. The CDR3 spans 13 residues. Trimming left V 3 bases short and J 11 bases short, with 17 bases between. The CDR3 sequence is CASSAQGNQRAFF. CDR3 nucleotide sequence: TGTGCCAGCAGCGCACAGGGCAACCAAAGGGCTTTCTTT.

This CDR3 is CASSNTGTPGELFF. DNA for the CDR3: TGCGCCAGCAGCAATACCGGGACCCCCGGGGAGCTGTTTTTT. The V gene is TRBV4-1, the J gene TRBJ2-2; either TRBD1 or TRBD2 may fit D (5 bases each). Trimming took 5 bases from V and 6 from J, leaving 13 bases between them. CDR3 length: 14 amino acids. Germline lookup yields CDR1 MGHRA and CDR2 YSYEKL.

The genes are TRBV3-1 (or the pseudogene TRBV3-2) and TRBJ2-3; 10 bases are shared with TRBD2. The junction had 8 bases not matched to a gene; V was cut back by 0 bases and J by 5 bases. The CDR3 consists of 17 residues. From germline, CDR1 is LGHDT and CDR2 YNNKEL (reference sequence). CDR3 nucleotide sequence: TGTGCCAGCAGCCAAGATCGGGGAGCGGGGGGGCTAGATACGCAGTATTTT. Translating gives CASSQDRGAGGLDTQYF.

This CDR3 is CASSPHMNTEAFF. DNA of the CDR3: TGTGCCAGCAGCCCCCACATGAACACTGAAGCTTTCTTT. This chain joins TRBV7-2 and TRBJ1-1, with D unresolved. V was trimmed by 5 bases and J by 0 bases, leaving 7 bases between them. The CDR3 covers 13 residues. Germline CDR1 reads SGHTA; CDR2 reads FQGNSA.

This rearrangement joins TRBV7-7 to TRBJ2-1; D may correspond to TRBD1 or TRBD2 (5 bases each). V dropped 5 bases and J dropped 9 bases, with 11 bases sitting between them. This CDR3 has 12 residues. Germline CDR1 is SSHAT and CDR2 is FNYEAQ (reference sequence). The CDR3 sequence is CASSPRGVEQFF. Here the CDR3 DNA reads TGTGCCAGCAGCCCACGAGGGGTTGAGCAGTTCTTC.

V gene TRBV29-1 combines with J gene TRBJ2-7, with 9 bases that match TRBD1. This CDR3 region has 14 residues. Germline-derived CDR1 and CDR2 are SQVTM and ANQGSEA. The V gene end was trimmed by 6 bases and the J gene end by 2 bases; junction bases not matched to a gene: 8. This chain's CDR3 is CSVAPGQGAYEQYF. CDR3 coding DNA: TGCAGCGTCGCCCCGGGACAGGGTGCCTACGAGCAGTACTTC.

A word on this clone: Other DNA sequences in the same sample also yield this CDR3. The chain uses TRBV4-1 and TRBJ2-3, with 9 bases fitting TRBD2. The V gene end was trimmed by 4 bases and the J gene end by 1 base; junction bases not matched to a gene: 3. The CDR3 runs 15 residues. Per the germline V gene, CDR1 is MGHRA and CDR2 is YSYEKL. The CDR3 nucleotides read TGCGCCAGCAGCCCGTTAGCGGGGGGCACAGATACGCAGTATTTT. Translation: CASSPLAGGTDTQYF.

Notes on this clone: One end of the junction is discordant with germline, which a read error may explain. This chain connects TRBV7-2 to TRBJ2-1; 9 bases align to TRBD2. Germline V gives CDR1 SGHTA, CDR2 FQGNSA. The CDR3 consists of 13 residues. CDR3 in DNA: TGTGCCAGCAGCTTAGTACTAGCGGGCCTTGGAGTCTTC. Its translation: CASSLVLAGLGVF.

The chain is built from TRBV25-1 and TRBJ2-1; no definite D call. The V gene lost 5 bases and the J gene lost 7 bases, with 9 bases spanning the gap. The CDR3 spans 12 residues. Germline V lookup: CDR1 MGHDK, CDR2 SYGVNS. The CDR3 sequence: CASSSLGNEQFF. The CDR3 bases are TGTGCCAGCAGTTCCCTAGGGAATGAGCAGTTCTTC. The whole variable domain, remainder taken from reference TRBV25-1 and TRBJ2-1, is EADIYQTPRYLVIGTGKKITLECSQTMGHDKMYWYQQDPGMELHLIHYSYGVNSTEKGDLSSESTVSRIRTEHFPLTLESARPSHTSQYLCASSSLGNEQFFGPGTRLTVL.

CDR3: CASSYVGRERGYTF. The CDR3 nucleotides read TGTGCCAGCAGTTACGTGGGTAGGGAACGTGGCTACACCTTC. The chain recombines TRBV6-5 with TRBJ1-2; no reliable D call. Deletions cut 2 bases from V and 7 bases from J, with 14 bases between. Germline assignment: CDR1 MNHEY and CDR2 SVGAGI. This CDR3 contains 14 residues.

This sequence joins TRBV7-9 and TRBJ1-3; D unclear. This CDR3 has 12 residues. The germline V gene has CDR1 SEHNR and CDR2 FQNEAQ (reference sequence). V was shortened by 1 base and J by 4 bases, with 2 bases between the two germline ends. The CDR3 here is CASSLEGNTIYF. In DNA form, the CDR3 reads TGTGCCAGCAGCTTAGAAGGAAACACCATATATTTT.

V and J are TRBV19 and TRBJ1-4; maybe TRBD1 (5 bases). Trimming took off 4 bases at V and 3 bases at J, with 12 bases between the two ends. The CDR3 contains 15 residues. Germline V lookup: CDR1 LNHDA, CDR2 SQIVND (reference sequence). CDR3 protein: CASSRSTVSNEKLFF. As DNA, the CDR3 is TGTGCCAGTAGTAGATCGACAGTCTCTAATGAAAAACTGTTTTTT.

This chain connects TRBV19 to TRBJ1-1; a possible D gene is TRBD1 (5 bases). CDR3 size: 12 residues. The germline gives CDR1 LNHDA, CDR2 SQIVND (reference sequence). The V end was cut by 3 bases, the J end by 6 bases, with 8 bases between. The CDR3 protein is CASSMFRAEAFF. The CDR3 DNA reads TGTGCCAGTAGTATGTTCAGGGCTGAAGCTTTCTTT.

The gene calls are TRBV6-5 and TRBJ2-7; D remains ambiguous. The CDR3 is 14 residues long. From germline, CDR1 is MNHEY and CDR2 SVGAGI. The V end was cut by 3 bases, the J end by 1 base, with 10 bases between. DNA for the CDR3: TGTGCCAGCAGTTATAAGGGCGATTCCTACGAGCAGTACTTC. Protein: CASSYKGDSYEQYF.

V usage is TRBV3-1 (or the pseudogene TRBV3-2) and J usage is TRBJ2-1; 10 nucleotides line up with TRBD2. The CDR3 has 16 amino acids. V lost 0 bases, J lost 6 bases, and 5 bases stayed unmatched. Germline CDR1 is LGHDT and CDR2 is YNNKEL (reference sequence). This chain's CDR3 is CASSQDFSGGANEQFF. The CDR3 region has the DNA TGTGCCAGCAGCCAAGATTTCAGCGGGGGGGCCAATGAGCAGTTCTTC.

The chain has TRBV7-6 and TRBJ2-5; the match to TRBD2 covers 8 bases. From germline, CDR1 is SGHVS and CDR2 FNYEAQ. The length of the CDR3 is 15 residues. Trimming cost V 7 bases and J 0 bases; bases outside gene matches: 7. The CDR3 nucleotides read TGTGCCAGCATCCCCGGGGGGGGGTACCAAGAGACCCAGTACTTC. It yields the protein CASIPGGGYQETQYF.

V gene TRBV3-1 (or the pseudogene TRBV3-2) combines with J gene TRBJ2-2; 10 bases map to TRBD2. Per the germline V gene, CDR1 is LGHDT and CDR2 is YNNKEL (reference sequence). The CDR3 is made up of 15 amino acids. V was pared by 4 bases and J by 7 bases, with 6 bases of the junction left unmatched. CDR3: CASSPAGGPSGELFF. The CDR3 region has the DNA TGTGCCAGCAGCCCAGCGGGAGGGCCTAGCGGGGAGCTGTTTTTT.

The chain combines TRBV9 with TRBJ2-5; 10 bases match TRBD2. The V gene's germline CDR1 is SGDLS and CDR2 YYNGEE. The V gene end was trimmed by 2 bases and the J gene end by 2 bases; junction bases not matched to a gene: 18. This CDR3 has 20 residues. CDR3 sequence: CASSVLASGSGGLGQETQYF. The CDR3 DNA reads TGTGCCAGCAGCGTCTTGGCTAGCGGGAGCGGCGGCCTGGGACAAGAGACCCAGTACTTC.

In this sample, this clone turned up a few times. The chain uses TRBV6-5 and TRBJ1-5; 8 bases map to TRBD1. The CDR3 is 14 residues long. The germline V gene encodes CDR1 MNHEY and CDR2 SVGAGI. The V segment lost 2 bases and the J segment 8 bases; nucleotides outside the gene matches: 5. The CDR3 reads CASSYDRGREPQHF. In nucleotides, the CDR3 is TGTGCCAGCAGTTACGACAGGGGAAGGGAGCCCCAGCATTTT.

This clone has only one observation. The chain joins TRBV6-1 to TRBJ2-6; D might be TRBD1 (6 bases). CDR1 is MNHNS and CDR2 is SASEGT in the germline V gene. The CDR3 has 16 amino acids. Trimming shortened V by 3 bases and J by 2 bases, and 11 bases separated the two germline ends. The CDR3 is CASSEDRSPGANVLTF. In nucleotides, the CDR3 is TGTGCCAGCAGTGAGGACAGAAGCCCTGGGGCCAACGTCCTGACTTTC.

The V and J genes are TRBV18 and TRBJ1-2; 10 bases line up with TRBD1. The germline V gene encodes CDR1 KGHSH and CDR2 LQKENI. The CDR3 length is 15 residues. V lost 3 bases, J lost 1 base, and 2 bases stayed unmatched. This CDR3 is CASSPDRGFNYGYTF. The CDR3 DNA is TGTGCCAGCTCACCGGACAGGGGGTTTAACTATGGCTACACCTTC.

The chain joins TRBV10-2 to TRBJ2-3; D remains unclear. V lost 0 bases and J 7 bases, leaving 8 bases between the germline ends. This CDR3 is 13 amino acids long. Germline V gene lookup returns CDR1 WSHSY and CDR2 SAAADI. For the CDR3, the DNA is TGCGCCAGCAGTGAGTCGTCCGCTTATACGCAGTATTTT. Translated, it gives CASSESSAYTQYF.